A single sample gave rise to the 4 T cell receptor beta chains below, sequenced in a study of blood T cell repertoires in COVID-19 (TCRdb year 2020). The protocol used for the library was the immunoSEQ multiplex PCR assay. TCRdb provides this immuneACCESS table in a form limited to in-frame rearrangements. Some clones are lacking; in checked studies, under half of them reflect an unresolved V gene, and why the rest are absent is not known. Within this sample are a few hundred thousand clones, with 89% of them counted one time only. The top ten hold about an eighth of the sample. The sample comprised peripheral blood. All receptors derive from an older woman with acute or convalescent COVID-19.

The chain is built from TRBV29-1 and TRBJ2-1; 10 nucleotides align to TRBD1. Per germline, CDR1 SQVTM and CDR2 ANQGSEA. Unmatched junction bases numbered 5, after V lost 6 bases and J lost 6 bases. This CDR3 region has 13 residues. Here the CDR3 DNA reads TGCAGCGTGGGACAGGGGCTCGGCAATGAGCAGTTCTTC. Its translation: CSVGQGLGNEQFF.

To note about this clone: A junction boundary mismatches the germline segment, possibly from a read error. The chain employs TRBV28 and TRBJ1-4; TRBD1 agrees at 8 bases. The germline CDR1 and CDR2 sequences are MDHEN and SYDVKM. The CDR3 is 12 amino acids. DNA for the CDR3: TGTGCCAGCAGTCCAACCCGGGACAGGCTTTCTTTT. It yields the protein CASSPTRDRLSF. The full variable domain, with the rest looked up from reference TRBV28 and TRBJ1-4, is DVKVTQSSRYLVKRTGEKVFLECVQDMDHENMFWYRQDPGLGLRLIYFSYDVKMKEKGDIPEGYSVSREKKERFSLILESASTNQTSMYLCASSPTRDRLSFGSGTQLSVL.

Notes on this clone: A read error may produce the germline difference seen at one junction end. The V gene is TRBV28, the J gene TRBJ2-1, with D maybe TRBD2 (5 bases). There are 12 residues in the CDR3. Germline V gives CDR1 MDHEN, CDR2 SYDVKM. In DNA form, the CDR3 reads TGTGCCAGCAGTTCCGGAGGACGGAGGACCCTCTTC. Protein sequence: CASSSGGRRTLF.

The chain combines TRBV5-8 with TRBJ2-1; possibly TRBD1 for D (6 bases). V dropped 4 bases and J dropped 0 bases, with 20 bases sitting between them. This CDR3 comprises 18 residues. Germline values: CDR1 SGHTS, CDR2 YDEGEE. The CDR3 region has the DNA TGTGCCAGCAGCCTACAGGGAAATCCCGGGCCCTCCTACAATGAGCAGTTCTTC. This gives the protein CASSLQGNPGPSYNEQFF.